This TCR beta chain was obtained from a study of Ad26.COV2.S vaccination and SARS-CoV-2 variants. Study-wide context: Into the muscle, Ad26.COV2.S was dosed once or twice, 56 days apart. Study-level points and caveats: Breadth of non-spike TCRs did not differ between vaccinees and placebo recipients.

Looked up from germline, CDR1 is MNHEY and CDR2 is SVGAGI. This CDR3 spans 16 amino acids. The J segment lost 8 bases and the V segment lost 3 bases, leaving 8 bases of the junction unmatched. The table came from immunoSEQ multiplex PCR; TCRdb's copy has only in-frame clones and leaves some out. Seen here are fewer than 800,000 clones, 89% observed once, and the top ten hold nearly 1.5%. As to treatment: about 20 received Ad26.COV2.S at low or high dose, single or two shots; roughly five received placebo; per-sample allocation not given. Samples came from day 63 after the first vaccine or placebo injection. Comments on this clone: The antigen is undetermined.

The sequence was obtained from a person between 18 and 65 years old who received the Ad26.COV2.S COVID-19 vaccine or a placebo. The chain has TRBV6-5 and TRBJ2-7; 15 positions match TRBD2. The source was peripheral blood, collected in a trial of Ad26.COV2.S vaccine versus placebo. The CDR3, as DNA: TGTGCCAGCAGTTATGGTCCCGGGACTAGCGGGGGGAAGCAGTACTTC. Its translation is CASSYGPGTSGGKQYF.